Listed below are T cell receptor beta chains from one sample, sequenced in a study of cytomegalovirus exposure and HLA in healthy donors. Produced via immunoSEQ multiplex PCR; TCRdb's table is partial and in-frame only. The listing contains some 48,000 clones. Specimen: PBMCs. The receptors here all came from a man in his forties in good health and CMV-seropositive. CDR3s include the opening cysteine and the closing phenylalanine or tryptophan. D genes are given only for firm matches.

v_gene: TRBV5-1; d_gene: TRBD1; j_gene: TRBJ2-7; CDR3nt: TGCGCCAGCAGCCTCGACAGGGGGCTCAACGAGCAGTACTTC; CDR3aa: CASSLDRGLNEQYF
v_gene: TRBV6-1; d_gene: TRBD1; j_gene: TRBJ2-2; CDR3nt: TGTGCCCACACCGTTCAGACAGGGGACACCGGGGAGCTGTTTTTT; CDR3aa: CAHTVQTGDTGELFF
v_gene: TRBV28; d_gene: .; j_gene: TRBJ1-6; CDR3nt: TGTGCCAGCAGTCCAGGGGTGGTTGATTCACCCCTCCACTTT; CDR3aa: CASSPGVVDSPLHF
v_gene: TRBV18; d_gene: TRBD1; j_gene: TRBJ2-2; CDR3nt: TGTGCCAGCTCAAGTTACAGGGGTTCTACCGGGGAGCTGTTTTTT; CDR3aa: CASSSYRGSTGELFF
v_gene: TRBV27; d_gene: .; j_gene: TRBJ1-1; CDR3nt: TGTGCCAGCAGGTCGGGGGGCCTCCAAGCTTTCTTT; CDR3aa: CASRSGGLQAFF
v_gene: TRBV27; d_gene: TRBD1; j_gene: TRBJ2-2; CDR3nt: TGTGCCAGCAGCCCGACAGGGCAGAACGCGAACACCGGGGAGCTGTTTTTT; CDR3aa: CASSPTGQNANTGELFF
v_gene: TRBV7-3; d_gene: .; j_gene: TRBJ1-1; CDR3nt: TGTGCCAGCAGTTCTGTCCTGAACACTGAAGCTTTCTTT; CDR3aa: CASSSVLNTEAFF
v_gene: TRBV13; d_gene: .; j_gene: TRBJ2-7; CDR3nt: TGTGCCAGCAGCTTTGGAGAGGAATCCTACGAGCAGTACTTC; CDR3aa: CASSFGEESYEQYF
v_gene: TRBV6-5; d_gene: TRBD1; j_gene: TRBJ2-7; CDR3nt: TGTGCCAGCAGTCGGGACAGAGAGCAGTACTTC; CDR3aa: CASSRDREQYF
v_gene: TRBV5-1; d_gene: .; j_gene: TRBJ1-1; CDR3nt: TGCGCCAGCAGCATCGACCGAGGGGGCACTGAAGCTTTCTTT; CDR3aa: CASSIDRGGTEAFF
v_gene: TRBV7-2; d_gene: .; j_gene: TRBJ2-7; CDR3nt: TGTGCCAGCAGCTTATCAACACCCGAGCAGTACTTC; CDR3aa: CASSLSTPEQYF
v_gene: TRBV29-1; d_gene: .; j_gene: TRBJ1-2; CDR3nt: TGCAGCGTTGAAGAGGCCCGAAACTATGGCTACACCTTC; CDR3aa: CSVEEARNYGYTF
v_gene: TRBV23-1; d_gene: TRBD2; j_gene: TRBJ2-7; CDR3nt: TGCGCCAGCAGTCAATGGGGCGGGAGCTCCTACGAGCAGTACTTC; CDR3aa: CASSQWGGSSYEQYF
v_gene: TRBV19; d_gene: .; j_gene: TRBJ1-5; CDR3nt: TGTGCCAGTAGTCCGCGGGGAGCTTGGGGTCAGCCCCAGCATTTT; CDR3aa: CASSPRGAWGQPQHF
v_gene: TRBV5-1; d_gene: TRBD1; j_gene: TRBJ2-5; CDR3nt: TGCGCCAGCAGCTTCTTCTCGCCCTTCCAGACAGGGGGGCAAGAGACCCAGTACTTC; CDR3aa: CASSFFSPFQTGGQETQYF
v_gene: TRBV5-1; d_gene: TRBD1; j_gene: TRBJ2-7; CDR3nt: TGCGCCAGCAGCACCGGGACAGTGCTATCCTACGAGCAGTACTTC; CDR3aa: CASSTGTVLSYEQYF
v_gene: TRBV6-5; d_gene: TRBD1; j_gene: TRBJ2-7; CDR3nt: TGTGCCAGCAGCCCTCCGGGACAGTTATTATACGAGCAGTACTTC; CDR3aa: CASSPPGQLLYEQYF
v_gene: TRBV9; d_gene: TRBD2; j_gene: TRBJ2-6; CDR3nt: TGTGCCAGCAGGTTTAATCGGGCGGGGGGTACCGGGGCCAACGTCCTGACTTTC; CDR3aa: CASRFNRAGGTGANVLTF
v_gene: TRBV19; d_gene: TRBD2; j_gene: TRBJ2-7; CDR3nt: TGTGCCAGTAGTCCGGGACTAGGAGCCTACGAGCAGTACTTC; CDR3aa: CASSPGLGAYEQYF
v_gene: TRBV27; d_gene: .; j_gene: TRBJ1-2; CDR3nt: TGTGCCAGCAGTGTTCCAGGCAGTTTCGGCTACACCTTC; CDR3aa: CASSVPGSFGYTF
v_gene: TRBV11-2; d_gene: TRBD2; j_gene: TRBJ2-3; CDR3nt: TGTGCCAGCAGCTCGGGACTAGCGGGTCCTAGCACAGATACGCAGTATTTT; CDR3aa: CASSSGLAGPSTDTQYF
v_gene: TRBV30; d_gene: TRBD1; j_gene: TRBJ1-3; CDR3nt: TGTGCCTGGAGTGTAAGGACAGGAACAGACACCATATATTTT; CDR3aa: CAWSVRTGTDTIYF
v_gene: TRBV18; d_gene: .; j_gene: TRBJ1-2; CDR3nt: TGTGCCAGCTCATCTCAGGGGCTGGATGGCTACACCTTC; CDR3aa: CASSSQGLDGYTF
v_gene: TRBV28; d_gene: .; j_gene: TRBJ2-7; CDR3nt: TGTGCCAGCAGTTTGGTGAACCAGGGGCCCGAGCAGTACTTC; CDR3aa: CASSLVNQGPEQYF
v_gene: TRBV7-2; d_gene: .; j_gene: TRBJ2-4; CDR3nt: TGTGCCAGCAAGTTCGCAGGAGGAAACATTCAGTACTTC; CDR3aa: CASKFAGGNIQYF
v_gene: TRBV2; d_gene: TRBD1; j_gene: TRBJ1-6; CDR3nt: TGTGCCAGCAGGAAGGACAGGGATAATTCACCCCTCCACTTT; CDR3aa: CASRKDRDNSPLHF
v_gene: TRBV5-1; d_gene: TRBD1; j_gene: TRBJ2-7; CDR3nt: TGCGCCAGCAGCCCAAGTGGACAGGGGGTTTCCTACGAGCAGTACTTC; CDR3aa: CASSPSGQGVSYEQYF
v_gene: TRBV30; d_gene: .; j_gene: TRBJ1-2; CDR3nt: TGTGCCGGAGGTTACGCTTATGGCTACACCTTC; CDR3aa: CAGGYAYGYTF
v_gene: TRBV7-9; d_gene: TRBD2; j_gene: TRBJ2-7; CDR3nt: TGTGCCAGCAGCCCATTAGCACGGGAGGGTTCGTTTTTGCAGTACTTC; CDR3aa: CASSPLAREGSFLQYF
v_gene: TRBV30; d_gene: TRBD2; j_gene: TRBJ2-3; CDR3nt: TGTGCCTGGAGCGTAGGGGCTAGCGGGGGGCCGGGGTCAGATACGCAGTATTTT; CDR3aa: CAWSVGASGGPGSDTQYF
v_gene: TRBV1; d_gene: .; j_gene: TRBJ2-1; CDR3nt: TGCACCAGCAGCCCTTGGCGGGAGGGTTTAATCGACAATGAGCAGTTCTTC; CDR3aa: CTSSPWREGLIDNEQFF
v_gene: TRBV2; d_gene: TRBD2; j_gene: TRBJ2-5; CDR3nt: TGTGCCAGCAGTGGTATAGCGGGGGGGCGAGAGACCCAGTACTTC; CDR3aa: CASSGIAGGRETQYF
v_gene: TRBV29-1; d_gene: TRBD2; j_gene: TRBJ2-7; CDR3nt: TGCAGCGGCAGGACTAGCGGGACCTCCGAGCAGTACTTC; CDR3aa: CSGRTSGTSEQYF
v_gene: TRBV19; d_gene: .; j_gene: TRBJ1-5; CDR3nt: TGTGCCAGTAGTAAGGACAGTTCCTATCAGCCCCAGCATTTT; CDR3aa: CASSKDSSYQPQHF
v_gene: TRBV30; d_gene: TRBD1; j_gene: TRBJ1-4; CDR3nt: TGTGCCTGGAGCACCGGGACAGGGACCGAAAAACTGTTTTTT; CDR3aa: CAWSTGTGTEKLFF
v_gene: TRBV6-1; d_gene: TRBD2; j_gene: TRBJ2-5; CDR3nt: TGTGCCAGTGCCGGGACTACCCAAGAGACCCAGTACTTC; CDR3aa: CASAGTTQETQYF
v_gene: TRBV13; d_gene: .; j_gene: TRBJ2-1; CDR3nt: TGTGCCAGCACAAACGGGGGTTCCTACAATGAGCAGTTCTTC; CDR3aa: CASTNGGSYNEQFF
v_gene: TRBV10-1; d_gene: TRBD1; j_gene: TRBJ1-5; CDR3nt: TGCGCCAGGGACCGCCGGGACAGGGGGGATCAGCCCCAGCATTTT; CDR3aa: CARDRRDRGDQPQHF
v_gene: TRBV7-3; d_gene: .; j_gene: TRBJ2-7; CDR3nt: TGTGCCAGCAGCTCGGGGGGACATAGCTACGAGCAGTACTTC; CDR3aa: CASSSGGHSYEQYF
v_gene: TRBV7-7; d_gene: .; j_gene: TRBJ2-1; CDR3nt: TGTGCCAGCAGCTTAGGTTTTTCAGGGAATGAGCAGTTCTTC; CDR3aa: CASSLGFSGNEQFF
v_gene: TRBV6-6; d_gene: .; j_gene: TRBJ2-2; CDR3nt: TGTGCCAGCAGTTACGGGGCAGGGGTTGCCGGGGAGCTGTTTTTT; CDR3aa: CASSYGAGVAGELFF
v_gene: TRBV28; d_gene: TRBD1; j_gene: TRBJ1-5; CDR3nt: TGTGCCAGCAGTCAACAGGGGGGAAGACAGCCCCAGCATTTT; CDR3aa: CASSQQGGRQPQHF
v_gene: TRBV6-5; d_gene: TRBD1; j_gene: TRBJ1-3; CDR3nt: TGTGCCAGCACCTACAGGGGCTGGGACACCATATATTTT; CDR3aa: CASTYRGWDTIYF
v_gene: TRBV5-6; d_gene: .; j_gene: TRBJ1-1; CDR3nt: TGTGCCAGCAGCCCCAGGGCCTTGAACACTGAAGCTTTCTTT; CDR3aa: CASSPRALNTEAFF
v_gene: TRBV28; d_gene: TRBD2; j_gene: TRBJ2-7; CDR3nt: TGTGCCAGCAGTACTCATAGCGGGAGAAGCTACGAGCAGTACTTC; CDR3aa: CASSTHSGRSYEQYF
v_gene: TRBV7-3; d_gene: TRBD1; j_gene: TRBJ1-6; CDR3nt: TGTGCCAGCTCCAAGGGACAGGGGGGTTCACCCCTCCACTTT; CDR3aa: CASSKGQGGSPLHF
v_gene: TRBV12-2; d_gene: .; j_gene: TRBJ2-7; CDR3nt: TGTGCAAGTCGCTTACAGGGGGATGCCTACGAGCAGTACTTC; CDR3aa: CASRLQGDAYEQYF
v_gene: TRBV7-3; d_gene: .; j_gene: TRBJ1-2; CDR3nt: TGTGCCAGCAGTCCGGACAGAAACTATGGCTACACCTTC; CDR3aa: CASSPDRNYGYTF
v_gene: TRBV9; d_gene: .; j_gene: TRBJ2-7; CDR3nt: TGTGCCAGCAGCCCGGACAGTTCCTACGAGCAGTACTTC; CDR3aa: CASSPDSSYEQYF
v_gene: TRBV7-2; d_gene: TRBD2; j_gene: TRBJ2-2; CDR3nt: TGTGCCAGCAGCTTAGGCGGGGGGAACACCGGGGAGCTGTTTTTT; CDR3aa: CASSLGGGNTGELFF
v_gene: TRBV6-5; d_gene: TRBD2; j_gene: TRBJ2-1; CDR3nt: TGTGCCAGCAGTTACTCACTAGCGGGGAGTTACAATGAGCAGTTCTTC; CDR3aa: CASSYSLAGSYNEQFF
v_gene: TRBV6-5; d_gene: .; j_gene: TRBJ1-4; CDR3nt: TGTGCCAGCAGTTACTCGGGGGGGGGAAAACTGTTTTTT; CDR3aa: CASSYSGGGKLFF
v_gene: TRBV5-1; d_gene: TRBD2; j_gene: TRBJ2-7; CDR3nt: TGCGCCAGTCTGAGGACTAGCGGGAGGTACGAGCAGTACTTC; CDR3aa: CASLRTSGRYEQYF